These 17 T cell receptor beta chains share one sample of origin, sequenced in a study of T cell changes during pregnancy in multiple sclerosis. Libraries were prepared by immunoSEQ multiplex PCR; TCRdb keeps only in-frame clonotypes and omits some of them. The sample has 60,000 to 70,000 clones; roughly nine tenths are singletons. The sample consisted of peripheral blood, taken after pregnancy. These TCRs come from a female donor in good health, enrolled as a control in a pregnancy study.

V usage is TRBV10-2 and J usage is TRBJ1-3; D unresolved. In germline, CDR1 is WSHSY, CDR2 SAAADI. There are 15 residues in the CDR3. V shed 2 bases and J shed 0 bases, with 8 bases lying between them. The DNA for the CDR3 is TGCGCCAGCAGTGAGACAGCGGTCTCTGGAAACACCATATATTTT. Protein product: CASSETAVSGNTIYF.

The chain joins TRBV19 to TRBJ2-7; 7 bases are shared with TRBD1. V lost 5 bases to trimming and J lost 2 bases; unmatched junction nucleotides: 6. The germline V gene has CDR1 LNHDA and CDR2 SQIVND (reference sequence). This CDR3 is built from 14 residues. The CDR3: CASSFRDRAYEQYF. In nucleotides, the CDR3 is TGTGCCAGTAGTTTTCGGGACAGAGCCTACGAGCAGTACTTC.

V is TRBV10-3 and J is TRBJ1-6; 7 bases align to TRBD1. V gave up 0 bases and J gave up 10 bases; unmatched junction bases: 12. Germline V gene data show CDR1 as ENHRY and CDR2 as SYGVKD. The CDR3 contains 17 residues. The CDR3 loop reads CAISESIWSGGRSPLHF. DNA for the CDR3: TGTGCCATCAGTGAGTCGATATGGTCAGGGGGTAGGTCACCCCTCCACTTT.

This sequence joins TRBV30 and TRBJ1-2; maybe TRBD1 (6 bases). Germline V CDR1 and CDR2: GTSNPN, SVGIG (reference sequence). The CDR3 is made up of 15 amino acids. Trimming removed 4 bases from V and 7 bases from J, with 22 bases in between. The CDR3 DNA sequence: TGTGCCTGGACCAACACAGGGCAGGGAAGGGGTGGCTACACCTTC. Its protein is CAWTNTGQGRGGYTF.

The chain links TRBV13 to TRBJ1-3; D is perhaps TRBD1 (6 bases). The CDR3 covers 15 residues. CDR1 and CDR2 from the germline V gene are PRHDT and FYEKMQ (reference sequence). The V gene lost 0 bases and the J gene lost 2 bases, with 8 bases spanning the gap. CDR3 region: CASSLGTGTGNTIYF. The CDR3 DNA reads as TGTGCCAGCAGCTTAGGCACAGGGACTGGAAACACCATATATTTT.

This clone has only one observation. This sequence joins TRBV18 and TRBJ2-3, with 10 bases identical to TRBD2. Germline V CDR1 and CDR2: KGHSH, LQKENI. J was trimmed by 5 bases and V by 5 bases; bases with no gene match: 10. The CDR3 loop spans 16 amino acids. In DNA form, the CDR3 reads TGTGCCAGCTCAAGGACTATAGCGGGGGGAGGAGATACGCAGTATTTT. Amino acid sequence: CASSRTIAGGGDTQYF.

The rearrangement uses TRBV14 and TRBJ1-2, with D tentatively TRBD1 (5 bases). The germline V gene encodes CDR1 SGHDN and CDR2 FVKESK. The CDR3 totals 18 residues. The germline V and J ends were trimmed by 4 bases and 1 base, with 22 bases remaining between them. CDR3 protein: CASSRLPIWGSSNYGYTF. The CDR3 nucleotides are TGTGCCAGCAGCCGTTTACCTATTTGGGGCAGTAGTAACTATGGCTACACCTTC. Full variable domain (missing parts from reference TRBV14 and TRBJ1-2): EAGVTQFPSHSVIEKGQTVTLRCDPISGHDNLYWYRRVMGKEIKFLLHFVKESKQDESGMPNNRFLAERTGGTYSTLKVQPAELEDSGVYFCASSRLPIWGSSNYGYTFGSGTRLTVV.

This rearrangement joins TRBV11-2 to TRBJ2-6; 8 bases agree with TRBD1. The V gene's germline CDR1 is SGHAT and CDR2 FQNNGV. This CDR3 region has 18 residues. V shed 1 base, J shed 2 bases, and the junction held 7 bases outside the gene matches. This CDR3 reads CASSLVRLTGAGANVLTF. In DNA, the CDR3 is TGTGCCAGCAGCTTAGTACGGCTGACAGGGGCTGGGGCCAACGTCCTGACTTTC. Using reference TRBV11-2 and TRBJ2-6 for the parts outside the CDR3, the full variable domain is EAGVAQSPRYKIIEKRQSVAFWCNPISGHATLYWYQQILGQGPKLLIQFQNNGVVDDSQLPKDRFSAERLKGVDSTLKIQPAKLEDSAVYLCASSLVRLTGAGANVLTFGAGSRLTVL.

The chain is built from TRBV4-3 and TRBJ1-1; TRBD1 agrees at 7 bases. J gave up 4 bases and V 0 bases, and 5 bases lay outside the gene matches. CDR3 length equals 15 residues. CDR1 and CDR2 (germline): LGHNA, YSLEER. The CDR3 reads CASSQDGGDSTEAFF. The CDR3 DNA reads as TGCGCCAGCAGCCAAGACGGGGGGGACAGCACTGAAGCTTTCTTT.

This clone was observed once. This rearrangement joins TRBV2 to TRBJ1-1; 11 bases are a match to TRBD1. The CDR3 spans 14 residues. J lost 3 bases, V lost 10 bases, and 7 bases had no gene match. Germline V gene data show CDR1 as SNHLY and CDR2 as FYNNEI. The DNA of the CDR3 is TGTGCCAACGACCGGACAGGGGGCTACACTGAAGCTTTCTTT. This gives the protein CANDRTGGYTEAFF.

V gene TRBV6-5 combines with J gene TRBJ1-2, with D perhaps TRBD1 (6 bases). Germline V gene lookup returns CDR1 MNHEY and CDR2 SVGAGI. The CDR3 has 12 residues. V was clipped by 5 bases and J by 8 bases, with 12 bases between them. CDR3 sequence reads: CASSQQGWGYTF. The CDR3 DNA reads as TGTGCCAGCAGTCAACAGGGTTGGGGCTACACCTTC.

The rearrangement joins TRBV20-1 to TRBJ2-1; tentative D call: TRBD2 (5 bases). The length of the CDR3 is 10 residues. Trimming took 3 bases from V and 8 from J, leaving 5 bases between them. Germline CDR1 is DFQATT and CDR2 is SNEGSKA (reference sequence). The CDR3 sequence: CSARRDEQFF. The CDR3 nucleotides are TGCAGTGCTAGGCGGGATGAGCAGTTCTTC.

The chain uses TRBV11-2 and TRBJ1-1; D unclear. The V gene lost 1 base and the J gene lost 4 bases, with 13 bases spanning the gap. The CDR3 contains 15 residues. CDR1 is SGHAT and CDR2 is FQNNGV in the germline V gene. CDR3 coding DNA: TGTGCCAGCAGCTTAGTTGACTTGAGAGGCACTGAAGCTTTCTTT. Encoded protein: CASSLVDLRGTEAFF.

This rearrangement joins TRBV6-1 to TRBJ2-7; weak D call: TRBD1 (5 bases). The CDR3 loop spans 12 amino acids. Per the germline V gene, CDR1 is MNHNS and CDR2 is SASEGT. The V gene lost 6 bases and the J gene lost 2 bases, with 8 bases spanning the gap. The CDR3 sequence: CASSSDTYEQYF. The CDR3 DNA sequence: TGTGCCAGCAGCTCGGACACCTACGAGCAGTACTTC.

The CDR3 loop reads CASSRDRASYGYTF. For the CDR3, the DNA is TGTGCCAGTAGCCGGGACAGGGCCAGCTATGGCTACACCTTC. The genes are TRBV19 and TRBJ1-2, with 9 bases that match TRBD1. Germline V gene sequence: CDR1 LNHDA, CDR2 SQIVND (reference sequence). The CDR3 has 14 amino acids. Losses at the gene ends were 6 bases for V and 4 bases for J; bases not matched to a gene: 6.

The J gene is TRBJ2-1, the V gene TRBV11-3; weak D call: TRBD1 (6 bases). Germline V lookup: CDR1 SGHNT, CDR2 YENEEA. This CDR3 has 15 amino acids. V was clipped by 1 base and J by 4 bases, with 11 bases between them. This CDR3 is CASSLGQVTYNEQFF. Here the CDR3 DNA reads TGTGCCAGCAGCTTAGGACAGGTCACATACAATGAGCAGTTCTTC.

The V gene is TRBV11-2, the J gene TRBJ1-1; possible D gene TRBD1, 5 bases. The CDR3 spans 15 residues. The germline gives CDR1 SGHAT, CDR2 FQNNGV. Trimming left V 2 bases short and J 4 bases short, with 14 bases between. For the CDR3, the DNA is TGTGCCAGCAGCTTAATTCCAGGGAAGGGCACTGAAGCTTTCTTT. This codes for CASSLIPGKGTEAFF.